This passage covers 18 T cell receptor beta chains from one sample sequenced in a study of spatial heterogeneity in lung cancer. Specified time point: sample taken at primary tumor resection. In TCRdb, the 5' RACE reads were re-called with MiXCR into one record per CDR3 protein. The sample lists roughly 5,700 distinct CDR3 sequences, 7.7% occurring once. Study-wide results and limits: Expanded intratumoral alpha and beta TCR counts tracked tumor mutation counts.

For these receptors, no antigen is known. This material consisted of lung tumor tissue, taken at surgery. Receptor source: a female donor with early-stage non-small cell lung cancer.

Judged by abundance, this clonotype is medium-sized. The chain uses TRBV4-2 and TRBJ2-7, with 8 bases that match TRBD1. V shed 0 bases, J shed 0 bases, and the junction held 1 base outside the gene matches. This CDR3 is built from 15 residues. CDR1 is LGHNA and CDR2 is YNFKEQ in the germline V gene. CDR3 residues: CASSQDGTGSYEQYF. DNA of the CDR3: TGTGCCAGCAGCCAAGACGGGACAGGCTCCTACGAGCAGTACTTC.

This clonotype was found many times. The chain employs TRBV28 and TRBJ1-1, with D perhaps TRBD1 (5 bases). Looked up from germline, CDR1 is MDHEN and CDR2 is SYDVKM. V shed 1 base and J shed 1 base, with 7 bases lying between them. The CDR3 totals 14 residues. DNA of the CDR3: TGTGCCAGCAGTTTATACGACAGGAACACTGAAGCTTTCTTT. It encodes CASSLYDRNTEAFF. The whole variable domain, filled in from reference TRBV28 and TRBJ1-1, reads DVKVTQSSRYLVKRTGEKVFLECVQDMDHENMFWYRQDPGLGLRLIYFSYDVKMKEKGDIPEGYSVSREKKERFSLILESASTNQTSMYLCASSLYDRNTEAFFGQGTRLTVV.

By frequency in the sample, this clonotype is medium-sized. The chain carries TRBV7-9 and TRBJ2-1; 7 bases are shared with TRBD2. From germline, CDR1 is SEHNR and CDR2 FQNEAQ (reference sequence). The CDR3 has 18 amino acids. V was pared by 4 bases and J by 3 bases, with 15 bases of the junction left unmatched. The CDR3 DNA reads as TGTGCCAGCAGCTCTTGGCGCCTAGCGGAAAGAATCTACAATGAGCAGTTCTTC. Encoded protein: CASSSWRLAERIYNEQFF.

In its sample, this clonotype was seen many times. This chain links TRBV9 with TRBJ2-5; 8 bases match TRBD1. V was pared by 0 bases and J by 1 base, with 5 bases of the junction left unmatched. Germline V gene sequence: CDR1 SGDLS, CDR2 YYNGEE. The CDR3 has 16 residues. The CDR3 loop reads CASSVGTGSSQETQYF. As DNA, the CDR3 is TGTGCCAGCAGCGTAGGGACAGGGAGTTCCCAAGAGACCCAGTACTTC. Full variable domain (missing parts from reference TRBV9 and TRBJ2-5): DSGVTQTPKHLITATGQRVTLRCSPRSGDLSVYWYQQSLDQGLQFLIQYYNGEERAKGNILERFSAQQFPDLHSELNLSSLELGDSALYFCASSVGTGSSQETQYFGPGTRLLVL.

This clonotype was seen repeatedly, ten times or more. This chain connects TRBV9 to TRBJ2-1; perhaps TRBD1 as D (6 bases). With 4 bases removed from V and 6 bases from J, the gap between germline ends came to 20 bases. CDR3 length equals 16 residues. The germline CDR1 and CDR2 sequences are SGDLS and YYNGEE. The CDR3 protein is CASSSGVGKGSNEQFF. Written as DNA, the CDR3 is TGTGCCAGCAGCTCAGGGGTGGGGAAGGGATCCAATGAGCAGTTCTTC.

In its sample, this clonotype was seen many times. The chain couples TRBV12-3 or TRBV12-4 to TRBJ2-3; 7 bases align to TRBD2. V trimming: 7 bases; J trimming: 5 bases; junction bases outside the gene matches: 9. This CDR3 is built from 14 residues. The CDR3 here is CASTLGGGIDTQYF. In DNA, the CDR3 is TGTGCCAGCACCCTTGGGGGAGGGATAGATACGCAGTATTTT.

Ten or more counts support this clonotype. The rearrangement joins TRBV30 to TRBJ2-5; the D is unclear. Germline-derived CDR1 and CDR2 are GTSNPN and SVGIG (reference sequence). Trimming stripped 5 bases from V and 4 bases from J, with 11 bases between. The CDR3 runs 12 residues. The CDR3 sequence: CAWAVSGETQYF. For the CDR3, the DNA is TGTGCCTGGGCTGTATCGGGAGAGACCCAGTACTTC.

The sample holds many counts of this clonotype. CDR3 DNA sequence: TGCAGCGTTGACGATACAGGAATCTCCTACAATGAGCAGTTCTTC. The encoded protein is CSVDDTGISYNEQFF. The chain links TRBV29-1 to TRBJ2-1, with TRBD1 as a possible D gene (5 bases). CDR3 length: 15 residues. Deletions cut 3 bases from V and 0 bases from J, with 12 bases between. Per germline, CDR1 SQVTM and CDR2 ANQGSEA.

This clonotype is deemed medium-sized (0.01 to 0.1%). The chain joins TRBV6-4 to TRBJ2-2, with TRBD2 as a possible D gene (5 bases). There are 14 residues in the CDR3. V lost 7 bases, J lost 7 bases, and 16 bases lay in between. The germline CDR1 and CDR2 sequences are MRHNA and SNTAGT. In nucleotides, the CDR3 is TGTGCCAGCAATCCTAGCCCGGGGATCGGGGAGCTGTTTTTT. Amino acids: CASNPSPGIGELFF.

This clonotype is deemed medium-sized. The J gene is TRBJ2-1, the V gene TRBV5-4; 12 nucleotides agree with TRBD2. CDR3 length: 16 residues. Germline loops: CDR1 SGHNT, CDR2 YYREEE (reference sequence). J lost 1 base, V lost 6 bases, and 5 bases had no gene match. Here the CDR3 reads CASTDLAGGSYNEQFF. CDR3 nucleotides: TGTGCCAGCACCGACCTAGCGGGGGGGTCCTACAATGAGCAGTTCTTC. The variable domain in full, completed from reference TRBV5-4 and TRBJ2-1, reads ETGVTQSPTHLIKTRGQQVTLRCSSQSGHNTVSWYQQALGQGPQFIFQYYREEENGRGNFPPRFSGLQFPNYSSELNVNALELDDSALYLCASTDLAGGSYNEQFFGPGTRLTVL.

There are many counts of this clonotype. The germline gene is not matched at one end of the junction; a read error may be the cause. The V and J genes are TRBV7-7 and TRBJ2-1, with D possibly being TRBD2 (7 bases). Germline-derived CDR1 and CDR2 are SSHAT and FNYEAQ (reference sequence). This CDR3 has 13 amino acids. This CDR3 is CASSLGGAQEQFF. In DNA form, the CDR3 reads TGTGCTAGCAGCTTGGGGGGGGCCCAAGAGCAGTTCTTC.

This clonotype was detected many times. The chain has TRBV7-2 and TRBJ2-3; the match to TRBD1 covers 12 bases. Trimming took 5 bases from V and 8 from J; bases not matched to a gene: 11. Germline V gene sequence: CDR1 SGHTA, CDR2 FQGNSA. The CDR3 sequence is 16 residues long. The CDR3 reads CASSKGTGGGFGTQYF. The CDR3 nucleotides are TGTGCCAGCAGCAAGGGGACAGGGGGCGGTTTCGGTACGCAGTATTTT.

This clonotype was picked up many times. The rearrangement joins TRBV30 to TRBJ2-5; D unresolved. V was clipped by 2 bases and J by 4 bases, with 8 bases between them. Germline V gene data show CDR1 as GTSNPN and CDR2 as SVGIG (reference sequence). The CDR3 length is 12 residues. The CDR3 region is CAWSPALETQYF. DNA for the CDR3: TGTGCCTGGAGTCCTGCCTTAGAGACCCAGTACTTC.

This clonotype is deemed large. The genes are TRBV6-2 or TRBV6-3 and TRBJ1-2; no definite D call. CDR1 MNHEY and CDR2 SVGEGT come from the germline V gene. V lost 5 bases and J lost 8, with 15 bases in between. The CDR3 consists of 13 residues. DNA of the CDR3: TGTGCCAGCAGTCGCCTTTTCGGGGTCGGCTACACCTTC. Translated, it gives CASSRLFGVGYTF.

This clonotype has a count of ten or more. A clone one base away is much larger, so this may be a read error. The chain couples TRBV29-1 to TRBJ2-7; TRBD1 matches at 11 bases. The CDR3 has 14 residues. The V gene end was trimmed by 4 bases and the J gene end by 1 base; junction bases not matched to a gene: 3. CDR1 is SQVTM, CDR2 ANQGSEA, per germline. The DNA of the CDR3 is TGCAGCGTTGTCGGGACAGGGGGATCCTACGAGCAGTACTTC. Protein: CSVVGTGGSYEQYF.

This clonotype was counted many times. The chain uses TRBV29-1 and TRBJ1-2; D is ambiguous. V was trimmed by 3 bases and J by 4 bases, leaving 6 bases between them. CDR1 SQVTM and CDR2 ANQGSEA come from the germline V gene. The CDR3 is made up of 11 amino acids. In DNA, the CDR3 is TGCAGCGTTGAGTTTGGCTATGGCTACACCTTC. Protein sequence: CSVEFGYGYTF.

The chain employs TRBV7-2 and TRBJ2-5; either TRBD1 or TRBD2 may supply D (6 bases each). Germline V gives CDR1 SGHTA, CDR2 FQGNSA. This CDR3 has 14 amino acids. V gave up 7 bases and J gave up 2 bases, with 14 bases separating them. The CDR3 region is CASTHRGGQETQYF. Written as DNA, the CDR3 is TGTGCCAGCACCCACAGAGGGGGGCAAGAGACCCAGTACTTC.

This clonotype ranks as medium-sized. The chain joins TRBV7-3 to TRBJ1-1; unclear D gene. Germline CDR1 and CDR2: SGHTA and FQGTGA. V dropped 6 bases and J dropped 0 bases, with 8 bases sitting between them. This CDR3 spans 13 amino acids. The CDR3: CASRPPVNTEAFF. The CDR3 DNA is TGTGCCAGCAGGCCCCCTGTGAACACTGAAGCTTTCTTT.